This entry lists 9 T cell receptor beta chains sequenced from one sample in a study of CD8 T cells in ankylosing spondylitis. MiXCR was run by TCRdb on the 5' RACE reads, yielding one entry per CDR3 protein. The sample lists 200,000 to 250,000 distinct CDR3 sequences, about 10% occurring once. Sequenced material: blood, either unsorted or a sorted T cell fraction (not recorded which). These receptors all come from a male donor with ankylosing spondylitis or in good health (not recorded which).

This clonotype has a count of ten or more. CDR3 nucleotide sequence: TGCAGCGTTCACACGGGCTCTGGGGCCAACGTCCTGACTTTC. Protein product: CSVHTGSGANVLTF. The chain couples TRBV29-1 to TRBJ2-6; D is unresolved. CDR1 and CDR2 (germline): SQVTM, ANQGSEA. Trimming removed 5 bases at V and 0 bases at J, with 8 bases between. The CDR3 consists of 14 residues.

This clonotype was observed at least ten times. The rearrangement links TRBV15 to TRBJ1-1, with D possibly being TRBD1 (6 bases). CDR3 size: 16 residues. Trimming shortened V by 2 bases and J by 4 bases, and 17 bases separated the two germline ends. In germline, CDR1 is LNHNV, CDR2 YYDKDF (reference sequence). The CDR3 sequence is CATSRPAGVESTEAFF. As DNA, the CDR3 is TGTGCCACCAGCAGACCGGCAGGGGTTGAGAGCACTGAAGCTTTCTTT.

DNA of the CDR3: TGCGCCAGCAGCTACCTTAGCGGGGGGAAAGAGACCCAGTACTTC. It is translated as CASSYLSGGKETQYF. This chain connects TRBV5-1 to TRBJ2-5; 10 bases line up with TRBD2. This CDR3 comprises 15 residues. CDR1 is SGHRS, CDR2 YFSETQ, per germline. Trimming cost V 3 bases and J 3 bases; bases outside gene matches: 5.

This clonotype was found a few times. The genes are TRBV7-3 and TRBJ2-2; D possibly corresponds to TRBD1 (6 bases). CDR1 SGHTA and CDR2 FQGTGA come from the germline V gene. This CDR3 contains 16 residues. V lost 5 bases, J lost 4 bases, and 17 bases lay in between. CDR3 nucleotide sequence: TGTGCCAGCAGCGCCACCCCAGGGGCGGCCACCGGGGAGCTGTTTTTT. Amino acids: CASSATPGAATGELFF.

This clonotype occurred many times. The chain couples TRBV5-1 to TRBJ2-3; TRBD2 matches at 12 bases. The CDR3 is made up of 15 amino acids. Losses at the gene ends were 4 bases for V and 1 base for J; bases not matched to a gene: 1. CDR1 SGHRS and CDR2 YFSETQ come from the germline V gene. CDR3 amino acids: CASSRTSGGTDTQYF. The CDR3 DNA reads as TGCGCCAGCAGCCGGACTAGCGGGGGCACAGATACGCAGTATTTT.

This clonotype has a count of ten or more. The CDR3 is CASSLSGGADEQFF. The CDR3 DNA reads as TGTGCCAGCAGCTTATCAGGTGGGGCGGATGAGCAGTTCTTC. The rearrangement uses TRBV7-3 and TRBJ2-1, with D perhaps matching TRBD1 (5 bases). Between the trimmed V and J ends, which lost 2 bases and 8 bases, there was a span of 13 bases. This CDR3 comprises 14 residues. The germline V gene encodes CDR1 SGHTA and CDR2 FQGTGA.

This chain's CDR3 is CASSLDGGLYEQYF. The CDR3 DNA follows: TGTGCCAGCAGCTTGGACGGGGGACTCTACGAGCAGTACTTC. The rearrangement links TRBV7-3 to TRBJ2-7, with D maybe TRBD2 (6 bases). In germline, CDR1 is SGHTA, CDR2 FQGTGA. This CDR3 is 14 amino acids long. V was cut by 3 bases and J by 3 bases, with 12 bases left in between.

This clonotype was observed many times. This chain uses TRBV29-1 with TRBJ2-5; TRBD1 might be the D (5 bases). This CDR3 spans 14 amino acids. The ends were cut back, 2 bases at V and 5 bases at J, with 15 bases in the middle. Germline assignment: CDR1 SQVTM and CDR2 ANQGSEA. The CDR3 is CSVEPQGKWETQYF. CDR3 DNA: TGCAGCGTTGAACCTCAGGGTAAATGGGAGACCCAGTACTTC. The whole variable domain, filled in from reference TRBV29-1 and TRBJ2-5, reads SAVISQKPSRDICQRGTSLTIQCQVDSQVTMMFWYRQQPGQSLTLIATANQGSEATYESGFVIDKFPISRPNLTFSTLTVSNMSPEDSSIYLCSVEPQGKWETQYFGPGTRLLVL.

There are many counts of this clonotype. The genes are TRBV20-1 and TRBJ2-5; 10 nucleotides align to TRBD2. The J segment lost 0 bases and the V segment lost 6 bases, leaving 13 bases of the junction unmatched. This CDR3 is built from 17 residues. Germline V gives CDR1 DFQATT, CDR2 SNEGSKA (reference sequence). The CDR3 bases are TGCAGTGCCTTCGCCCTCTCTAGCGGGGGATACCAAGAGACCCAGTACTTC. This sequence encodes CSAFALSSGGYQETQYF.